Given below is one T cell receptor beta chain in context. Antigen specificity is unknown. In germline, CDR1 is SGDLS, CDR2 YYNGEE. Trimming stripped 4 bases from V and 2 bases from J, with 5 bases between. This CDR3 region has 12 residues. During its preparation, the TCRbeta library received unique molecular identifiers. Using its own MiXCR run on the PCR reads, TCRdb lists one record per CDR3 protein. The data hold 440,000 or so distinct CDR3 sequences, with over 40% observed a single time. This entry comes from a study of T-cell reconstitution after alpha-beta-depleted transplantation in children. Study-wide results and limits: Expanded graft clones numbering several hundred reportedly gave rise to alpha-beta T cells about two months after transplant. T-cell numbers and diversity, one year after transplant, stemmed largely from T cells that were newly produced. Surviving recipient T cells and intrathymic progenitors accounted for some patients' high TCRbeta diversity at day 60.

V is TRBV9 and J is TRBJ2-3; the D is unclear. Material: PBMCs, obtained before TCRalphabeta/CD19-depleted stem cell transplant. The sequence derives from a girl aged 2-10 years with aplastic anemia, due to receive a stem cell transplant. The CDR3 here is CASSTITDTQYF. CDR3 sequence (DNA): TGTGCCAGCAGCACGATCACAGATACGCAGTATTTT.